This record concerns one T cell receptor beta chain sequence. This entry is derived from a study of T cells in Graves' hyperthyroidism and ophthalmopathy. The source material, RNA transcripts, was used to amplify TCR beta CDR3 regions. HTBI primers were used for first-round RT-PCR of the TCR CDR3. TCRdb re-derived calls from the multiplex PCR reads in MiXCR, one entry per CDR3 protein. The data hold approximately 640,000 distinct CDR3 sequences, with 45% observed a single time. Germline V CDR1 and CDR2: SNHLY, FYNNEI. The CDR3 extends over 14 amino acids. V shed 0 bases and J shed 4 bases, with 9 bases lying between them.

The chain has TRBV2 and TRBJ1-2; D is unresolved. This receptor was taken from an adult man with Graves' disease, either hyperthyroidism or ophthalmopathy (not recorded which). Sequencing was performed on peripheral blood or thyroid tissue (not recorded which). CDR3 residues: CASSEAVPTYGYTF. The CDR3 DNA follows: TGTGCCAGCAGTGAAGCAGTGCCCACCTATGGCTACACCTTC.